Below are 23 T cell receptor beta chains sequenced from a single sample in a study of regulatory T cells in long-lasting Graves disease. Documented time point: newly diagnosed GD, antithyroid drugs for less than 3 months. Extracted PBMC RNA gave rise to the TCR library. Assembly of TCR beta libraries relied on iRepertoire HTBI primers together with Arm-PCR of CDR3 regions. Each CDR3 protein is one row after TCRdb ran MiXCR on the multiplex PCR reads. The table shows 400,000 to 450,000 distinct CDR3 sequences, with 14% to 15% occurring only once. This same sample was also taken into another study, of T cells in Graves' hyperthyroidism and ophthalmopathy.

The sequencing here drew on peripheral blood mononuclear cells (PBMCs), taken at new diagnosis, from a patient treated with antithyroid drugs. These receptors originate from a woman aged 25-40 years with Graves disease.

The rearrangement joins TRBV5-6 to TRBJ2-7, with D unclear. Between the trimmed V and J ends, which lost 4 bases and 7 bases, there was a span of 24 bases. CDR1 and CDR2 (germline): SGHDT, YYEEEE. This CDR3 region has 16 residues. This CDR3 is CASSDPRGPSYNEQYF. In DNA form, the CDR3 reads TGTGCCAGCAGCGACCCCCGCGGACCTTCCTACAATGAGCAGTACTTC.

This clonotype was observed at least ten times. CDR3 loop: CASNPGSDPYEQYF. The CDR3 DNA reads as TGTGCCAGCAACCCTGGGTCGGACCCCTACGAGCAGTACTTC. The gene calls are TRBV7-8 and TRBJ2-7, with no clear D. The CDR3 extends over 14 amino acids. CDR1 and CDR2 (germline): SGHVS, FQNEAQ. Trimming removed 7 bases at V and 2 bases at J, with 15 bases between.

This chain connects TRBV20-1 to TRBJ2-6; D remains ambiguous. The germline V gene has CDR1 DFQATT and CDR2 SNEGSKA (reference sequence). The V and J ends lost 6 bases and 4 bases respectively, with 13 bases between them. This CDR3 has 14 amino acids. In DNA, the CDR3 is TGCAGTGCGCCAAGCAACGAAGGGGCCAACGTCCTGACTTTC. It encodes CSAPSNEGANVLTF.

The chain couples TRBV27 to TRBJ2-5; 8 bases map to TRBD1. Germline V CDR1 and CDR2: MNHEY, SMNVEV (reference sequence). V shed 4 bases and J 4 bases; nucleotides not matched to a gene: 5. This CDR3 is built from 14 residues. Here the CDR3 DNA reads TGTGCCAGCAGTTCTCCAGGGGGCCGAGAGACCCAGTACTTC. Encoded protein: CASSSPGGRETQYF.

This clonotype was observed a handful of times. V usage is TRBV6-2 or TRBV6-3 and J usage is TRBJ1-2, with 7 bases fitting TRBD1. The CDR3 consists of 14 residues. V shed 6 bases, J shed 8 bases, and the junction held 12 bases outside the gene matches. Germline V lookup: CDR1 MNHEY, CDR2 SVGEGT. The CDR3 nucleotides read TGTGCCAGCAGCCCCCAGGGGGGACCGGTAGGCTACACCTTC. Translated, it gives CASSPQGGPVGYTF.

This clonotype was found a few times. The J gene is TRBJ1-5, the V gene TRBV20-1; 7 nucleotides match TRBD1. The germline gives CDR1 DFQATT, CDR2 SNEGSKA (reference sequence). The ends lost 5 bases at V and 4 bases at J; junction bases unmatched: 8. The CDR3 spans 14 residues. CDR3 sequence (DNA): TGCAGTGCTGCTAAGGGGGCAGGGAATCAGCCCCAGCATTTT. The encoded protein is CSAAKGAGNQPQHF.

The V call is TRBV5-1, the J call TRBJ2-5; 9 bases line up with TRBD2. The CDR3 consists of 16 residues. Germline CDR1 and CDR2: SGHRS and YFSETQ. Trimming cost V 0 bases and J 5 bases; bases outside gene matches: 8. This CDR3 reads CASSLGSSGAWETQYF. CDR3 in DNA: TGCGCCAGCAGCTTGGGCTCTAGCGGGGCATGGGAGACCCAGTACTTC.

The table lists this clonotype with many counts. CDR3 loop: CASSPATGTRTGNEQFF. Here the CDR3 DNA reads TGTGCCAGCAGTCCAGCTACCGGGACTAGGACTGGCAATGAGCAGTTCTTC. The rearrangement uses TRBV12-3 or TRBV12-4 and TRBJ2-1; 8 bases line up with TRBD2. V lost 5 bases and J lost 6; bases outside the gene matches: 15. The CDR3 has 17 residues.

This sequence joins TRBV20-1 and TRBJ2-7, with 9 bases matching TRBD2. After removal of 3 bases from V and 2 bases from J, the junction contained 2 bases not matched to a gene. Germline V gene lookup returns CDR1 DFQATT and CDR2 SNEGSKA (reference sequence). This CDR3 region has 13 residues. The CDR3 sequence: CSARTSGTYEQYF. The CDR3 coding sequence is TGCAGTGCTAGGACTAGCGGTACCTACGAGCAGTACTTC.

J is TRBJ2-1 and V is TRBV5-1; TRBD2 is a possible D gene (6 bases). V lost 3 bases and J lost 3, with 13 bases in between. The CDR3 runs to 15 residues. The V gene's germline CDR1 is SGHRS and CDR2 YFSETQ. In nucleotides, the CDR3 is TGCGCCAGCAGCTGGGGGGTGAAGGACTACAATGAGCAGTTCTTC. This sequence encodes CASSWGVKDYNEQFF.

Many counts were recorded for this clonotype. V gene TRBV2 combines with J gene TRBJ2-1; no clear D gene. Germline V lookup: CDR1 SNHLY, CDR2 FYNNEI. The CDR3 has 16 residues. The V end was cut by 2 bases, the J end by 0 bases, with 11 bases between. CDR3 protein: CASSESGVASYNEQFF. The CDR3 region has the DNA TGTGCCAGCAGTGAAAGTGGAGTAGCCTCCTACAATGAGCAGTTCTTC.

This clonotype was seen only a few times. The chain joins TRBV11-2 to TRBJ1-5, with D unresolved. The V gene's germline CDR1 is SGHAT and CDR2 FQNNGV. V was clipped by 5 bases and J by 3 bases, with 17 bases between them. The CDR3 consists of 16 residues. The CDR3 coding sequence is TGTGCCAGCAGCCCTGCTTTTAGGGATTCCAATCAGCCCCAGCATTTT. This gives the protein CASSPAFRDSNQPQHF.

The sample holds a few counts of this clonotype. V gene TRBV6-1 combines with J gene TRBJ2-7; D may be TRBD2 (6 bases). Trimming cost V 8 bases and J 4 bases, with 12 bases left between them. This CDR3 has 12 amino acids. Per germline, CDR1 MNHNS and CDR2 SASEGT. CDR3 nucleotide sequence: TGTGCCAGCCGGACTGCGGGGTACGAGCAGTACTTC. This translates into CASRTAGYEQYF.

The chain joins TRBV4-1 to TRBJ2-1; D may be TRBD2 (6 bases). Germline V gene lookup returns CDR1 MGHRA and CDR2 YSYEKL. The germline V and J ends were trimmed by 3 bases and 5 bases, with 11 bases remaining between them. There are 14 residues in the CDR3. In DNA, the CDR3 is TGCGCCAGCAGCCAGGCTAGCGCTAACAATGAGCAGTTCTTC. This sequence encodes CASSQASANNEQFF.

The chain carries TRBV20-1 and TRBJ2-1, with TRBD2 identical over 10 bases. Trimming took 5 bases from V and 9 from J; bases not matched to a gene: 19. The CDR3 runs 17 residues. The germline CDR1 and CDR2 sequences are DFQATT and SNEGSKA (reference sequence). CDR3 in amino acids: CSADGVGLAGVLGEQFF. DNA of the CDR3: TGCAGTGCTGACGGGGTGGGGCTAGCGGGAGTCCTCGGTGAGCAGTTCTTC.

V and J are TRBV15 and TRBJ2-5; TRBD2 agrees at 7 bases. The better agreement between TRBJ2-1 and the DNA end casts doubt on the J call. The CDR3 extends over 14 amino acids. Germline V CDR1 and CDR2: LNHNV, YYDKDF (reference sequence). The chain's CDR3 is CATKSAGAHNEQFF. In DNA, the CDR3 is TGTGCCACCAAGTCCGCGGGAGCTCACAATGAGCAGTTCTTC.

This clonotype has a handful of counts. The chain combines TRBV5-5 with TRBJ2-1; weak D call: TRBD1 (6 bases). The CDR3 runs to 16 residues. CDR1 and CDR2 (germline): SGHKS, YYEKEE (reference sequence). V was shortened by 3 bases and J by 0 bases, with 13 bases between the two germline ends. DNA for the CDR3: TGTGCCAGCAGCTCAAGGACAGCGAGCTCCTACAATGAGCAGTTCTTC. The encoded protein is CASSSRTASSYNEQFF.

Ten or more counts support this clonotype. The chain recombines TRBV6-1 with TRBJ2-5, with TRBD2 identical over 13 bases. Germline CDR1 reads MNHNS; CDR2 reads SASEGT. Unmatched junction bases numbered 4, after V lost 1 base and J lost 5 bases. CDR3 size: 16 residues. The CDR3 loop is CASSEGLAGGWETQYF. For the CDR3, the DNA is TGTGCCAGCAGTGAAGGACTAGCGGGAGGTTGGGAGACCCAGTACTTC.

In its sample, this clonotype was seen many times. This sequence joins TRBV15 and TRBJ2-4; D gene uncertain. V was trimmed by 0 bases and J by 0 bases, leaving 24 bases between them. Germline V CDR1 and CDR2: LNHNV, YYDKDF (reference sequence). The CDR3 has 21 residues. CDR3 amino acids: CATSREGSEVRTRLAKNIQYF. CDR3 DNA sequence: TGTGCCACCAGCAGAGAAGGAAGCGAGGTCCGGACCCGCCTAGCCAAAAACATTCAGTACTTC.

This clonotype turned up a few times. A single base separates this from a much larger clone, so it may be a read error. The chain couples TRBV7-9 to TRBJ2-2; possibly TRBD2 for D (6 bases). Germline V lookup: CDR1 SEHNR, CDR2 FQNEAQ (reference sequence). The CDR3 consists of 15 residues. V lost 5 bases and J 1 base, leaving 11 bases between the germline ends. The CDR3 DNA follows: TGTGCCAGCAGCCCTCATAGCGGGAACACCGGGGAGCTGTTTTTT. This codes for CASSPHSGNTGELFF.

This clonotype was found a few times. The V call is TRBV9, the J call TRBJ1-2; TRBD1 aligns across 7 bases. The CDR3 sequence is 14 residues long. V gave up 0 bases and J gave up 2 bases; unmatched junction bases: 1. CDR1 SGDLS and CDR2 YYNGEE come from the germline V gene. In DNA form, the CDR3 reads TGTGCCAGCAGCGTAGAGGACAGGAACTATGGCTACACCTTC. It translates to CASSVEDRNYGYTF.

This clonotype has ten or more counts. The chain recombines TRBV18 with TRBJ1-5; 10 nucleotides match TRBD1. Trimming at V came to 3 bases and at J to 2 bases, leaving 4 bases not matched to a gene. Germline CDR1 and CDR2: KGHSH and LQKENI. The CDR3 is made up of 16 amino acids. The CDR3: CASSPTGTGGNQPQHF. CDR3 in DNA: TGTGCCAGCTCACCCACAGGGACAGGGGGCAATCAGCCCCAGCATTTT.

The chain links TRBV7-6 to TRBJ2-5; possibly TRBD2 for D (6 bases). V lost 0 bases, J lost 5 bases, and 10 bases lay in between. The CDR3 length is 14 residues. Germline CDR1 SGHVS, CDR2 FNYEAQ. CDR3 residues: CASSLAQEGETQYF. CDR3 coding DNA: TGTGCCAGCAGCTTAGCACAGGAGGGGGAGACCCAGTACTTC.